These 23 T cell receptor beta chains came from one sample sequenced in a study of T cells in Graves' hyperthyroidism and ophthalmopathy. The CDR3 regions of TCR beta were amplified from RNA transcripts. Using the HTBI primer set, a first-round RT-PCR was run on the TCR CDR3. TCRdb ran MiXCR on the multiplex PCR reads and lists one entry per CDR3 protein. This sample yields a few hundred thousand distinct CDR3 sequences, of which about 45% are seen a single time; more than 7.5% belongs to the top ten. Sequenced material: peripheral blood or thyroid tissue (not recorded which). These TCRs come from a woman aged 18 to 35 with Graves' hyperthyroidism.

This clonotype was observed many times. The chain recombines TRBV11-2 with TRBJ2-7; TRBD1 matches 10 bases. CDR3 length: 14 amino acids. Germline trimming cut 5 bases from V and 5 bases from J; bases unmatched to any gene: 6. The germline gives CDR1 SGHAT, CDR2 FQNNGV. CDR3 DNA: TGTGCCAGCAGCGGGATCGGACAGGGGGACGAGCAGTACTTC. Its protein is CASSGIGQGDEQYF.

This rearrangement joins TRBV30 to TRBJ2-7, with a possible D match to TRBD2 (6 bases). CDR1 GTSNPN and CDR2 SVGIG come from the germline V gene (reference sequence). The CDR3 has 14 residues. V lost 2 bases and J 6 bases, leaving 17 bases between the germline ends. CDR3 sequence reads: CAWSKDYLLGEQYF. The CDR3 DNA reads as TGTGCCTGGAGTAAGGACTACCTCCTAGGCGAGCAGTACTTC.

This clonotype was recorded many times. The chain is built from TRBV30 and TRBJ1-2; TRBD1 might be the D (6 bases). Trimming cost V 8 bases and J 8 bases, with 15 bases left between them. This CDR3 is 11 amino acids long. Germline-derived CDR1 and CDR2 are GTSNPN and SVGIG (reference sequence). In DNA form, the CDR3 reads TGTGCCGTTGGGACACCGAGAGGCTACACCTTC. It codes for CAVGTPRGYTF.

This clonotype was seen a handful of times. This chain links TRBV9 with TRBJ1-3, with TRBD1 identical over 10 bases. This CDR3 is 17 amino acids long. Germline assignment: CDR1 SGDLS and CDR2 YYNGEE. V lost 4 bases to trimming and J lost 0 bases; unmatched junction nucleotides: 7. The DNA of the CDR3 is TGTGCCAGCAGCTCCGACAGGGGGCGGCTCTCTGGAAACACCATATATTTT. Amino acids: CASSSDRGRLSGNTIYF.

In this sample, this clonotype turned up many times. The genes are TRBV6-5 and TRBJ2-2, with D unclear. The CDR3 sequence is 12 residues long. Germline V lookup: CDR1 MNHEY, CDR2 SVGAGI. V was shortened by 10 bases and J by 6 bases, with 12 bases between the two germline ends. The CDR3 region has the DNA TGTGCCACCCGATTTCGAGCCGGGGAGCTGTTTTTT. It encodes CATRFRAGELFF.

The chain has TRBV19 and TRBJ2-7; the D gene is possibly TRBD1 (7 bases). CDR1 LNHDA and CDR2 SQIVND come from the germline V gene (reference sequence). The V gene lost 4 bases and the J gene lost 3 bases, with 13 bases spanning the gap. CDR3 length: 14 residues. The CDR3 is CASSRAGQFYEQYF. In DNA, the CDR3 is TGTGCCAGTAGTAGGGCGGGACAGTTCTACGAGCAGTACTTC. Using reference TRBV19 and TRBJ2-7 for the parts outside the CDR3, the full variable domain is DGGITQSPKYLFRKEGQNVTLSCEQNLNHDAMYWYRQDPGQGLRLIYYSQIVNDFQKGDIAEGYSVSREKKESFPLTVTSAQKNPTAFYLCASSRAGQFYEQYFGPGTRLTVT.

Many counts were recorded for this clonotype. V usage is TRBV7-8 and J usage is TRBJ1-2, with TRBD1 as a possible D gene (6 bases). There are 14 residues in the CDR3. The V gene's germline CDR1 is SGHVS and CDR2 FQNEAQ. Deletions cut 0 bases from V and 7 bases from J, with 12 bases between. The CDR3 nucleotides read TGTGCCAGCAGCTTAGCGCTGGGGGCGGGTGGCTACACCTTC. It codes for CASSLALGAGGYTF. The full variable domain, with the rest looked up from reference TRBV7-8 and TRBJ1-2, is GAGVSQSPRYKVAKRGQDVALRCDPISGHVSLFWYQQALGQGPEFLTYFQNEAQLDKSGLPSDRFFAERPEGSVSTLKIQRTQQEDSAVYLCASSLALGAGGYTFGSGTRLTVV.

The table lists this clonotype with many counts. The chain has TRBV2 and TRBJ1-6; D is ambiguous. The CDR3 consists of 14 residues. Germline V gives CDR1 SNHLY, CDR2 FYNNEI. The V end lost 2 bases, the J end lost 2 bases, and 4 bases lay between the germline ends. The CDR3: CASSEYTYNSPLHF. CDR3 DNA sequence: TGTGCCAGCAGTGAATACACCTATAATTCACCCCTCCACTTT. Combining the CDR3 with reference TRBV2 and TRBJ1-6 gives the whole variable domain EPEVTQTPSHQVTQMGQEVILRCVPISNHLYFYWYRQILGQKVEFLVSFYNNEISEKSEIFDDQFSVERPDGSNFTLKIRSTKLEDSAMYFCASSEYTYNSPLHFGNGTRLTVT.

Comments on this clonotype: The CDR3 end shows no conserved phenylalanine or tryptophan, and so a read error is likely. No DNA is shown, since the ends of the CDR3 on it are uncertain; the CDR3 is the one TCRdb lists. V usage is TRBV15 and J usage is TRBJ2-2; the table calls TRBD1, which could not be checked here. The germline V gene encodes CDR1 LNHNV and CDR2 YYDKDF (reference sequence). The CDR3 has 16 residues if both end residues are counted. CDR3 region: CATSRRNRAEHRGAVV.

V usage is TRBV5-1 and J usage is TRBJ1-1; D may be TRBD1 (5 bases). V was cut by 4 bases and J by 7 bases, with 17 bases left in between. Germline loops: CDR1 SGHRS, CDR2 YFSETQ. This CDR3 has 14 amino acids. CDR3 region: CASSPRDGANEAFF. CDR3 in DNA: TGCGCCAGCAGCCCGAGGGATGGGGCTAATGAAGCTTTCTTT.

Ten or more counts support this clonotype. V usage is TRBV3-1 and J usage is TRBJ2-7, with D unresolved. The CDR3 is made up of 12 amino acids. The V gene's germline CDR1 is LGHDT and CDR2 YNNKEL (reference sequence). Trimming removed 3 bases from V and 2 bases from J, with 5 bases in between. The CDR3 DNA is TGTGCCAGCAGCCATGCAACCTACGAGCAGTACTTC. This sequence encodes CASSHATYEQYF.

The chain is built from TRBV13 and TRBJ2-3, with unresolved D. The V and J ends lost 4 bases and 4 bases respectively, with 15 bases between them. The CDR3 totals 15 residues. The V gene's germline CDR1 is PRHDT and CDR2 FYEKMQ (reference sequence). In DNA, the CDR3 is TGTGCCAGCAGCTGGCTCTGGGATTGGCCAGATACGCAGTATTTT. Its translation is CASSWLWDWPDTQYF.

In regard to this clonotype: Being one base from a much bigger clone, this may be a read error. The DNA for the CDR3 is TGTGCCACCAGCAGAGAACCTGGGGCGTTCCATGAGACCCAGTACTTC. It codes for CATSREPGAFHETQYF. This chain connects TRBV15 to TRBJ2-5; perhaps TRBD1 as D (5 bases). Germline V CDR1 and CDR2: LNHNV, YYDKDF (reference sequence). The V gene lost 0 bases and the J gene lost 5 bases, with 16 bases spanning the gap. There are 16 residues in the CDR3. Full variable domain (missing parts from reference TRBV15 and TRBJ2-5): DAMVIQNPRYQVTQFGKPVTLSCSQTLNHNVMYWYQQKSSQAPKLLFHYYDKDFNNEADTPDNFQSRRPNTSFCFLDIRSPGLGDTAMYLCATSREPGAFHETQYFGPGTRLLVL.

This clonotype was found once. Relative to the germline gene, one junction end is altered; a read error may explain this. This chain connects TRBV15 to TRBJ1-3; D is unresolved. Germline CDR1 is LNHNV and CDR2 is YYDKDF (reference sequence). The CDR3 length is 15 residues. The CDR3 reads CATGRGLGTGNTIYF. CDR3 in DNA: TGTGCCACCGGCAGAGGCCTGGGAACTGGGAACACCATATATTTT.

Here the CDR3 DNA reads TGTGCCATCAGTGACTATAGCGGGAGACCAGGCACCGGGGAGCTGTTTTTT. As protein: CAISDYSGRPGTGELFF. This chain joins TRBV10-3 and TRBJ2-2; TRBD2 matches 9 bases. Losses at the gene ends were 3 bases for V and 4 bases for J; bases not matched to a gene: 9. The CDR3 runs 17 residues. Per germline, CDR1 ENHRY and CDR2 SYGVKD.

This clonotype was counted between two and nine times. The chain uses TRBV2 and TRBJ2-5, with 8 bases matching TRBD1. The DNA end is a closer match to TRBJ2-4, so the J assignment may be wrong. The germline CDR1 and CDR2 sequences are SNHLY and FYNNEI. The CDR3 is made up of 14 amino acids. The CDR3 here is CASLDRDPKNIQYF. The DNA for the CDR3 is TGTGCCAGCCTGGACAGGGACCCCAAAAACATTCAGTACTTC.

At least ten counts were recorded for this clonotype. This chain links TRBV3-1 with TRBJ2-7; D unclear. Germline CDR1 and CDR2: LGHDT and YNNKEL (reference sequence). The CDR3 covers 11 residues. Trimming pared 5 bases from V and 4 bases from J, leaving 6 bases between. The CDR3 DNA sequence: TGTGCCAGCAGCGATTTATACGAGCAGTACTTC. This codes for CASSDLYEQYF.

Here the CDR3 reads CASSARSSDPGEHGYTF. CDR3 DNA: TGTGCCAGCAGTGCTAGGTCTTCGGACCCAGGCGAGCATGGCTACACCTTC. The chain joins TRBV25-1 to TRBJ1-2, with no clear D. CDR3 length: 17 amino acids. Trimming pared 4 bases from V and 6 bases from J, leaving 24 bases between. Germline loops: CDR1 MGHDK, CDR2 SYGVNS.

This clonotype was recorded many times. The chain carries TRBV11-2 and TRBJ2-6, with a weak D call TRBD1 (5 bases). The CDR3 runs 17 residues. CDR1 and CDR2 (germline): SGHAT, FQNNGV. Trimming stripped 1 base from V and 1 base from J, with 11 bases between. As DNA, the CDR3 is TGTGCCAGCAGCTTAGGTTCAGGGCTTTCTGGGGCCAACGTCCTGACTTTC. This sequence encodes CASSLGSGLSGANVLTF.

This clonotype was seen at least ten times. The rearrangement joins TRBV24-1 to TRBJ1-5, with TRBD1 as a possible D gene (5 bases). The CDR3 is 15 amino acids. Germline CDR1 KGHDR, CDR2 SFDVKD. Trimming pared 4 bases from V and 3 bases from J, leaving 12 bases between. CDR3 region: CATSETDSLNQPQHF. Written as DNA, the CDR3 is TGTGCCACCAGTGAAACTGACAGTCTCAATCAGCCCCAGCATTTT.

This chain uses TRBV7-9 with TRBJ1-2, with 8 nucleotides matching TRBD1. The CDR3 covers 15 residues. Germline CDR1 is SEHNR and CDR2 is FQNEAQ (reference sequence). V lost 5 bases and J lost 4; bases outside the gene matches: 9. The CDR3 spells CASSGGDRYLYGYTF. CDR3 DNA sequence: TGTGCCAGCAGCGGTGGGGACAGGTATCTCTATGGCTACACCTTC.

The chain is built from TRBV10-3 and TRBJ1-1; no clear D. CDR1 ENHRY and CDR2 SYGVKD come from the germline V gene. V gave up 2 bases and J gave up 0 bases, with 13 bases separating them. The CDR3 length is 16 residues. The chain's CDR3 is CAISEPSLALNTEAFF. As DNA, the CDR3 is TGTGCCATCAGTGAGCCGTCGCTAGCGCTGAACACTGAAGCTTTCTTT.

The sample holds many counts of this clonotype. The CDR3 ends on some other residue instead of the conserved phenylalanine or tryptophan, so this is likely a read error. It is unclear where the CDR3 begins or ends on the DNA, so no DNA is shown, and the CDR3 is as TCRdb lists it. V and J are TRBV11-2 and TRBJ1-2. CDR1 and CDR2 from the germline V gene are SGHAT and FQNNGV. Ends included, the CDR3 has 12 residues. CDR3: CASSLDGHGYTL.